This record looks at one T cell receptor beta chain sequence and its context. These data belong to a study of blood T cell repertoires in COVID-19. Study-level information: The samples span acute and convalescent COVID-19 from the United States, Italy and Spain. PBMCs, B-cell-depleted T cells, or T cells provided the cDNA or gDNA that made up the material.

Original processing methods: Reference gene primer amplification in the assay estimated nucleated cell counts. Some clones are missing from TCRdb's copy, which holds only in-frame ones; the method was immunoSEQ multiplex PCR. The V and J calls and the clone size are those of that table, but D and trimming were determined from the DNA. The sample lists some 120,000 clones; roughly 83% were seen once. The CDR3 has 13 residues. CDR1 LNHNV and CDR2 YYDKDF come from the germline V gene (reference sequence). Trimming stripped 1 base from V and 4 bases from J, with 6 bases between. Material for sequencing was peripheral blood. The clonotype comes from a woman in her thirties who had recovered from COVID-19. The rearrangement joins TRBV15 to TRBJ2-3; D call uncertain. CDR3 DNA sequence: TGTGCCACCAGCAGAGGCGGCCCAGATACGCAGTATTTT. Translating gives CATSRGGPDTQYF. The whole variable domain, filled in from reference TRBV15 and TRBJ2-3, reads DAMVIQNPRYQVTQFGKPVTLSCSQTLNHNVMYWYQQKSSQAPKLLFHYYDKDFNNEADTPDNFQSRRPNTSFCFLDIRSPGLGDTAMYLCATSRGGPDTQYFGPGTRLTVL.